Reported below is one T cell receptor beta chain. Its antigen is not known. There are 13 residues in the CDR3. Trimming took 5 bases from V and 1 from J, leaving 8 bases between them. Germline V gene data show CDR1 as MNHEY and CDR2 as SMNVEV (reference sequence). This specimen belongs to a study of T cell responses to AZD1222 COVID-19 vaccine. Whole-study results and caveats: Samples come after the peak T cell response, not at day 14. Spike was spanned by vaccine-associated CD4 TCRs, which were dominant at 160-218 and 743-854.

The data were produced by immunoSEQ multiplex PCR, yet TCRdb's version contains in-frame clones alone and is incomplete. The table includes around 110,000 clones, approximately 85% detected once. This sequence joins TRBV27 and TRBJ1-2, with no clear D. The sequences come from peripheral blood, collected on day 0 of MenACWY control vaccination. This sequence was found in an adult in good health. DNA for the CDR3: TGTGCCAGCAGTCCCGGATATAACTATGGCTACACCTTC. Translated, it gives CASSPGYNYGYTF.